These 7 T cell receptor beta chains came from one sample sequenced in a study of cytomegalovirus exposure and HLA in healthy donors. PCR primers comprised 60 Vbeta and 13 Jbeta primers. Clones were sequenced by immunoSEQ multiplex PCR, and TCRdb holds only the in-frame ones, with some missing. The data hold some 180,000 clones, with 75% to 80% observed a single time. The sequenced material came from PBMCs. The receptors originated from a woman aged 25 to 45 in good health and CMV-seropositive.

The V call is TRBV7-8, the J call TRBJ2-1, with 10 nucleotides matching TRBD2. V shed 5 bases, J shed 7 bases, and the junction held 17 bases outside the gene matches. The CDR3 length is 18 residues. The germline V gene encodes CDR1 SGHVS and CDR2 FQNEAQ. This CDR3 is CASSARFSTSGTTNEQFF. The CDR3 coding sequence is TGTGCCAGCAGCGCCCGATTTTCTACTAGCGGGACAACGAATGAGCAGTTCTTC.

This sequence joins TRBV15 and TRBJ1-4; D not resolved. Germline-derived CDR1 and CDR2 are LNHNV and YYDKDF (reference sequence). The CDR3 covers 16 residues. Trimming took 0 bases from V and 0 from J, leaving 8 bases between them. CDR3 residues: CATSRDHGTTNEKLFF. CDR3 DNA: TGTGCCACCAGCAGAGATCACGGTACAACTAATGAAAAACTGTTTTTT.

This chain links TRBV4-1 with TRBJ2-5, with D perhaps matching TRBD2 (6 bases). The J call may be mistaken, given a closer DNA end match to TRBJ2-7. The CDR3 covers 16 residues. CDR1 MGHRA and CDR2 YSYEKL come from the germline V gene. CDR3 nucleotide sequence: TGCGCCAGCAGCCAAGAGAGGGCTAGCGAAACCTACGAGCAGTACTTC. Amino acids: CASSQERASETYEQYF.

This CDR3 reads CASSRLAGGWSSYEQYF. For the CDR3, the DNA is TGTGCCAGCAGTAGACTAGCGGGGGGCTGGAGCTCCTACGAGCAGTACTTC. The rearrangement joins TRBV28 to TRBJ2-7, with TRBD2 matching 13 bases. The CDR3 is made up of 17 amino acids. Germline V lookup: CDR1 MDHEN, CDR2 SYDVKM. After removal of 5 bases from V and 0 bases from J, the junction contained 7 bases not matched to a gene.

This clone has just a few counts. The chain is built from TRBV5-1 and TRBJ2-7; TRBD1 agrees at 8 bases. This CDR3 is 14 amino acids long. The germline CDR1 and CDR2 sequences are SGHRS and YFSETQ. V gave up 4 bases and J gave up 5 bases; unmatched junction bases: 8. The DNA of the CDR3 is TGCGCCAGCAGCACATTGGACAGGGATGACGAGCAGTACTTC. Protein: CASSTLDRDDEQYF.

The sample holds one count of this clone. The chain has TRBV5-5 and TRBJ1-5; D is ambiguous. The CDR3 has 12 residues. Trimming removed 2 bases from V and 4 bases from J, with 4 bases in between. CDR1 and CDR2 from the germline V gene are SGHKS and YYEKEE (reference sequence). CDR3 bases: TGTGCCAGCAGCTTTTTAAATCAGCCCCAGCATTTT. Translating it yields CASSFLNQPQHF.

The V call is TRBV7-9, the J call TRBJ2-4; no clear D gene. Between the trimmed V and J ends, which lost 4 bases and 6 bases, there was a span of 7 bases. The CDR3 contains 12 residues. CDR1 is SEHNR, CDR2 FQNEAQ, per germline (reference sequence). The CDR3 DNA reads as TGTGCCAGCAGCTCCCCCATAAACATTCAGTACTTC. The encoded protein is CASSSPINIQYF.